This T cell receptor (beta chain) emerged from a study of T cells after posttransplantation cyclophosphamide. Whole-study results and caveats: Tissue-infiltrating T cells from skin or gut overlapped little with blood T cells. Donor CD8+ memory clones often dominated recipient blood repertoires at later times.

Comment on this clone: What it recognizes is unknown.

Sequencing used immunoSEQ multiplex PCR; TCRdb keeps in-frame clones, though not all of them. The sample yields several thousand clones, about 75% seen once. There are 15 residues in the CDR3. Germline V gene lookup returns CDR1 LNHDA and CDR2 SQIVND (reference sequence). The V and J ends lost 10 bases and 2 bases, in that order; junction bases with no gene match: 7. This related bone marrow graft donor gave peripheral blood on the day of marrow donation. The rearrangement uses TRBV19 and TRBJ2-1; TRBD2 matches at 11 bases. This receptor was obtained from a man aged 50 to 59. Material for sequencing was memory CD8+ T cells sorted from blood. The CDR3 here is CATSILAGAYNEQFF. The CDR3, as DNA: TGTGCCACTAGCATACTAGCGGGGGCCTACAATGAGCAGTTCTTC. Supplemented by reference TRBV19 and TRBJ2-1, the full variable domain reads DGGITQSPKYLFRKEGQNVTLSCEQNLNHDAMYWYRQDPGQGLRLIYYSQIVNDFQKGDIAEGYSVSREKKESFPLTVTSAQKNPTAFYLCATSILAGAYNEQFFGPGTRLTVL.